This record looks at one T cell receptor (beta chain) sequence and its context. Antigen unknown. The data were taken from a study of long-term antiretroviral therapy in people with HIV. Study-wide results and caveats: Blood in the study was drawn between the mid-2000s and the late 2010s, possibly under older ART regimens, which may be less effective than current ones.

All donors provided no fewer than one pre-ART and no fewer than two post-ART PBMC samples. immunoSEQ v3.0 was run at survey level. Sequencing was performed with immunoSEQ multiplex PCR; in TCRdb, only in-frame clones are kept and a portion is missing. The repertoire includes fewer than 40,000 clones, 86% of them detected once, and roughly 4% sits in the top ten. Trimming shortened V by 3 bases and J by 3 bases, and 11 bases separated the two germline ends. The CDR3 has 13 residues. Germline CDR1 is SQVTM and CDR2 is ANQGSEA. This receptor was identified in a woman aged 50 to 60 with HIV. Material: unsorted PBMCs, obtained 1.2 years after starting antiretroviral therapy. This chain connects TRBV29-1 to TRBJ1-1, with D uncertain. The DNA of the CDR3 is TGCAGCGTTGACGGCAACAGAGACACTGAAGCTTTCTTT. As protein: CSVDGNRDTEAFF.